This entry lists 30 T cell receptor beta chains sequenced from one sample in a study of blood T cells in healthy people across ages. PCR was performed a second time for about 6 to 11 cycles using a sample-barcoded 5' primer and a J-beta primer mix. MiXCR was run by TCRdb on the 5' RACE reads, yielding one entry per CDR3 protein. The sample includes about 1 million distinct CDR3 sequences, around 43% of them seen just once. Sequenced input: blood. The receptors here all came from a woman in her fifties or sixties in good health.

The chain uses TRBV9 and TRBJ2-1; D may be TRBD1 or TRBD2 (6 bases each). The CDR3 extends over 17 amino acids. Between the trimmed V and J ends, which lost 0 bases and 2 bases, there was a span of 15 bases. CDR1 is SGDLS, CDR2 YYNGEE, per germline. CDR3 sequence: CASSVDGGGFAYNEQFF. CDR3 sequence (DNA): TGTGCCAGCAGCGTAGACGGGGGCGGATTCGCCTACAATGAGCAGTTCTTC.

This clonotype was observed a handful of times. The chain combines TRBV7-2 with TRBJ2-1, with a weak D call TRBD2 (6 bases). V shed 1 base and J shed 9 bases, with 13 bases lying between them. Germline CDR1 is SGHTA and CDR2 is FQGNSA. The CDR3 spans 14 residues. The CDR3 bases are TGTGCCAGCAGCTTAGACGAATTGACTAGTGAGCAGTTCTTC. Translated: CASSLDELTSEQFF.

This clonotype was seen a few times. The chain has TRBV16 and TRBJ1-2; TRBD1 might be the D (5 bases). The CDR3 runs to 14 residues. In germline, CDR1 is KGHSY, CDR2 FQNENV. Trimming shortened V by 4 bases and J by 4 bases, and 13 bases separated the two germline ends. The CDR3 protein is CASSPHRGSYGYTF. Here the CDR3 DNA reads TGTGCCAGCAGCCCCCATCGGGGGAGCTATGGCTACACCTTC.

This clonotype was seen a few times. V is TRBV20-1 and J is TRBJ2-5, with 7 bases that match TRBD1. With 2 bases clipped from V and 4 bases from J, the junction kept 7 bases outside the gene matches. Germline loops: CDR1 DFQATT, CDR2 SNEGSKA (reference sequence). The CDR3 covers 14 residues. This CDR3 is CSARPSRDRETQYF. Here the CDR3 DNA reads TGCAGTGCTAGACCCAGCCGGGACAGAGAGACCCAGTACTTC.

V is TRBV11-2 and J is TRBJ2-1, with a possible D match to TRBD1 (6 bases). Germline V CDR1 and CDR2: SGHAT, FQNNGV. Trimming shortened V by 5 bases and J by 4 bases, and 15 bases separated the two germline ends. The CDR3 extends over 15 amino acids. The CDR3 is CASSLGQPAYNEQFF. The CDR3 DNA reads TGTGCCAGCAGCCTGGGACAACCCGCGTACAATGAGCAGTTCTTC.

DNA for the CDR3: TGTGCCAGCAGTTCGACAGGGGACTTACCCTACGAGCAGTACTTC. Protein sequence: CASSSTGDLPYEQYF. V is TRBV27 and J is TRBJ2-7; 8 bases are shared with TRBD1. CDR3 length: 15 residues. The V gene end was trimmed by 4 bases and the J gene end by 2 bases; junction bases not matched to a gene: 7. CDR1 MNHEY and CDR2 SMNVEV come from the germline V gene (reference sequence).

This chain connects TRBV7-2 to TRBJ1-2, with D uncertain. CDR1 is SGHTA, CDR2 FQGNSA, per germline. The CDR3 covers 14 residues. Trimming removed 1 base at V and 4 bases at J, with 10 bases between. The CDR3 spells CASSLVDGPYGYTF. The CDR3 DNA reads as TGTGCCAGCAGCTTAGTGGACGGCCCCTATGGCTACACCTTC.

This chain links TRBV10-3 with TRBJ2-5; no clear D. Germline lookup yields CDR1 ENHRY and CDR2 SYGVKD. The CDR3 contains 12 residues. V was clipped by 2 bases and J by 11 bases, with 12 bases between them. CDR3 loop: CAISEGVHGQYF. In nucleotides, the CDR3 is TGTGCCATCAGTGAGGGCGTCCACGGGCAGTACTTC.

The rearrangement links TRBV6-1 to TRBJ2-4, with D maybe TRBD2 (5 bases). The end of the DNA fits TRBJ2-7 better, so the J call may be wrong. CDR3 length: 14 residues. Germline V gives CDR1 MNHNS, CDR2 SASEGT. The DNA of the CDR3 is TGTGCCAGCAGTGTAACTAGTTACACCTACGAGCAGTACTTC. It is translated as CASSVTSYTYEQYF.

The V call is TRBV5-6, the J call TRBJ2-1; perhaps D is TRBD1 or TRBD2 (7 bases each). V was cut by 10 bases and J by 5 bases, with 22 bases left in between. Looked up from germline, CDR1 is SGHDT and CDR2 is YYEEEE. The CDR3 totals 15 residues. The CDR3 DNA follows: TGTGCCTACACTGGGAGGGGGCAGGGCGACAATGAGCAGTTCTTC. This codes for CAYTGRGQGDNEQFF.

The rearrangement joins TRBV3-1 to TRBJ1-2; the match to TRBD1 covers 7 bases. V lost 4 bases to trimming and J lost 3 bases; unmatched junction nucleotides: 11. The length of the CDR3 is 16 residues. In germline, CDR1 is LGHDT, CDR2 YNNKEL (reference sequence). This CDR3 is CASSPDRDRLDYGYTF. The CDR3 DNA is TGTGCCAGCAGCCCCGACCGGGACAGACTTGACTATGGCTACACCTTC.

The chain has TRBV27 and TRBJ2-7; D is perhaps TRBD2 (5 bases). The end of the DNA aligns better with TRBJ2-5, so the J call may be wrong. CDR3 length equals 15 residues. The germline V gene has CDR1 MNHEY and CDR2 SMNVEV (reference sequence). CDR3 loop: CASSLSGMMGETQYF. Written as DNA, the CDR3 is TGTGCCAGCAGTTTATCCGGGATGATGGGAGAGACCCAGTACTTC.

Comment on this clonotype: This may come from a read error, since a much larger clone is one base off. V usage is TRBV4-2 and J usage is TRBJ2-1; D is undetermined. The closer fit of TRBJ2-7 to the DNA end suggests the J call may be wrong. This CDR3 has 16 amino acids. Germline V gene lookup returns CDR1 LGHNA and CDR2 YNFKEQ. CDR3 in DNA: TGTGCCAGCAGCCAAGATCCTGCCAGCTCCTACAATGAGCAGTACTTC. Its translation: CASSQDPASSYNEQYF.

The rearrangement joins TRBV6-5 to TRBJ2-1, with D possibly matching TRBD2 (5 bases). The J call could be wrong; TRBJ2-7 is a better fit for the DNA end. Germline lookup yields CDR1 MNHEY and CDR2 SVGAGI. The CDR3 sequence is 18 residues long. CDR3 in DNA: TGTGCCAGCAGTTACTCTAAACCCAGCGGAAGCTCCTACAATGAGCAGTACTTC. The encoded protein is CASSYSKPSGSSYNEQYF.

There are a few counts of this clonotype. J is TRBJ2-3 and V is TRBV20-1, with TRBD2 matching over 10 bases. This CDR3 has 18 residues. CDR1 and CDR2 (germline): DFQATT, SNEGSKA (reference sequence). With 2 bases clipped from V and 2 bases from J, the junction kept 13 bases outside the gene matches. The CDR3 loop reads CSARRTQVAGGFTDTQYF. The DNA of the CDR3 is TGCAGTGCTAGACGGACCCAAGTAGCGGGAGGCTTCACAGATACGCAGTATTTT.

The chain recombines TRBV11-1 with TRBJ2-4; possible D gene TRBD2, 5 bases. The CDR3 sequence is 13 residues long. The germline V gene has CDR1 SGHAT and CDR2 FQDESV (reference sequence). The V gene lost 2 bases and the J gene lost 5 bases, with 7 bases spanning the gap. CDR3 region: CASSLTLENIQYF. The CDR3 DNA sequence: TGTGCCAGCAGCTTAACACTAGAAAACATTCAGTACTTC.

The DNA for the CDR3 is TGTGCCACCAGCCAGAGCGAGAGAACCGGGGAGCTGTTTTTT. This encodes CATSQSERTGELFF. The gene calls are TRBV15 and TRBJ2-2; D is undetermined. The CDR3 loop spans 14 amino acids. V was pared by 5 bases and J by 5 bases, with 12 bases between. Germline CDR1 reads LNHNV; CDR2 reads YYDKDF (reference sequence). The variable domain in full, with the rest retrieved from reference TRBV15 and TRBJ2-2, is DAMVIQNPRYQVTQFGKPVTLSCSQTLNHNVMYWYQQKSSQAPKLLFHYYDKDFNNEADTPDNFQSRRPNTSFCFLDIRSPGLGDTAMYLCATSQSERTGELFFGEGSRLTVL.

This clonotype was seen more than once but under ten times. The rearrangement joins TRBV27 to TRBJ1-2, with D maybe TRBD1 (5 bases). The V gene lost 6 bases and the J gene lost 7 bases, with 15 bases spanning the gap. The V gene's germline CDR1 is MNHEY and CDR2 SMNVEV (reference sequence). The CDR3 is made up of 13 amino acids. CDR3 loop: CASSLLFGGGYTF. For the CDR3, the DNA is TGTGCCAGCAGCCTACTATTTGGGGGTGGCTACACCTTC.

In this sample, this clonotype turned up many times. The chain employs TRBV3-1 and TRBJ2-1; D unclear. The CDR3 is 14 residues long. The germline CDR1 and CDR2 sequences are LGHDT and YNNKEL (reference sequence). The V gene lost 2 bases and the J gene lost 5 bases, with 10 bases spanning the gap. CDR3 bases: TGTGCCAGCAGCCAAAGATACACAGACAATGAGCAGTTCTTC. This translates into CASSQRYTDNEQFF.

Only a few counts were recorded for this clonotype. The J gene is TRBJ2-5, the V gene TRBV4-1; D might be TRBD2 (6 bases). This CDR3 spans 15 amino acids. The germline V gene encodes CDR1 MGHRA and CDR2 YSYEKL. Between the trimmed V and J ends, which lost 1 base and 0 bases, there was a span of 9 bases. The CDR3 sequence is CASSQGAGYQETQYF. In DNA form, the CDR3 reads TGCGCCAGCAGCCAAGGCGCGGGGTACCAAGAGACCCAGTACTTC.

The chain has TRBV12-3 or TRBV12-4 and TRBJ2-5; TRBD1 is a possible D gene (6 bases). This CDR3 comprises 13 residues. Trimming took 5 bases from V and 11 from J, leaving 18 bases between them. CDR3 DNA: TGTGCCAGCAGTCCCCGGACAGACAATGAGCAGTACTTC. Its protein is CASSPRTDNEQYF.

This clonotype was detected many times. CDR3 region: CASSLEGTTDTQYF. Written as DNA, the CDR3 is TGCGCCAGCAGCTTGGAAGGGACCACAGATACGCAGTATTTT. The gene calls are TRBV5-1 and TRBJ2-3; the D call may be TRBD1 or TRBD2 (5 bases each). The CDR3 runs 14 residues. The V and J ends lost 0 bases and 2 bases respectively, with 7 bases between them. Germline V gene data show CDR1 as SGHRS and CDR2 as YFSETQ.

This sequence joins TRBV10-3 and TRBJ2-6, with a possible D match to TRBD2 (7 bases). The germline V and J ends were trimmed by 5 bases and 3 bases, with 17 bases remaining between them. The CDR3 covers 17 residues. CDR1 and CDR2 (germline): ENHRY, SYGVKD. The CDR3 DNA follows: TGTGCCATCAGTCCAACCGGCGGGGGCGGTGGGGCCAACGTCCTGACTTTC. As protein: CAISPTGGGGGANVLTF.

The chain employs TRBV24-1 and TRBJ2-3; 11 nucleotides align to TRBD2. Trimming removed 4 bases from V and 4 bases from J; junction bases left unmatched: 6. The CDR3 is 16 amino acids. Germline CDR1 KGHDR, CDR2 SFDVKD. CDR3 coding DNA: TGTGCCACCAGTGAGCCCACTAGCGGGAGAGCAGATACGCAGTATTTT. The encoded protein is CATSEPTSGRADTQYF.

The chain employs TRBV29-1 and TRBJ2-1; no definite D call. CDR3 size: 10 residues. Trimming shortened V by 7 bases and J by 5 bases, and 6 bases separated the two germline ends. Germline V lookup: CDR1 SQVTM, CDR2 ANQGSEA. The CDR3: CSASNNEQFF. CDR3 DNA sequence: TGCAGCGCTTCTAACAATGAGCAGTTCTTC.

The J gene is TRBJ2-7, the V gene TRBV6-6; tentative D call: TRBD2 (5 bases). The CDR3 runs to 15 residues. Trimming cost V 4 bases and J 2 bases, with 15 bases left between them. The V gene's germline CDR1 is MNHNY and CDR2 SVGAGI (reference sequence). The CDR3 loop is CASSWGASSAYEQYF. The CDR3 DNA is TGTGCCAGCAGTTGGGGAGCCTCGTCAGCCTACGAGCAGTACTTC.

The V and J genes are TRBV5-5 and TRBJ1-2; 9 bases match TRBD1. There are 14 residues in the CDR3. Losses at the gene ends were 3 bases for V and 5 bases for J; bases not matched to a gene: 5. CDR1 is SGHKS, CDR2 YYEKEE, per germline (reference sequence). The CDR3 DNA follows: TGTGCCAGCAGCTCCGGGACAGGGTTTTATGGCTACACCTTC. As protein: CASSSGTGFYGYTF.

V usage is TRBV7-8 and J usage is TRBJ2-3; 7 nucleotides line up with TRBD2. The CDR3 is made up of 16 amino acids. From germline, CDR1 is SGHVS and CDR2 FQNEAQ. V shed 1 base, J shed 6 bases, and the junction held 10 bases outside the gene matches. CDR3 bases: TGTGCCAGCAGCTTAGGGCCCGGAGCGGGGAAGGATACGCAGTATTTT. Translation gives CASSLGPGAGKDTQYF.

The V gene is TRBV10-3, the J gene TRBJ2-3; a possible D gene is TRBD1 (6 bases). The CDR3 loop spans 12 amino acids. The germline gives CDR1 ENHRY, CDR2 SYGVKD. V was trimmed by 4 bases and J by 4 bases, leaving 6 bases between them. The CDR3 reads CAISGTADTQYF. For the CDR3, the DNA is TGTGCCATCAGTGGGACAGCAGATACGCAGTATTTT.

This clonotype turned up a few times. This chain joins TRBV29-1 and TRBJ2-1, with a possible D match to TRBD2 (5 bases). With 4 bases removed from V and 4 bases from J, the gap between germline ends came to 20 bases. Germline V gene data show CDR1 as SQVTM and CDR2 as ANQGSEA. This CDR3 comprises 16 residues. The CDR3 here is CSVVGEILGNYNEQFF. In DNA form, the CDR3 reads TGCAGCGTTGTAGGAGAGATCCTCGGGAATTACAATGAGCAGTTCTTC.